This T cell receptor beta chain was captured by sequencing in a study of T cells after yellow fever vaccination. Findings of the study overall: Clonotypes appearing in both CD4 and CD8 compartments existed, and their share was small.

A word on this clonotype: Its antigen is unknown.

The V gene lost 5 bases and the J gene lost 9 bases, with 19 bases spanning the gap. The CDR3 has 14 amino acids. From germline, CDR1 is SGHAT and CDR2 FQNNGV. TCRdb ran MiXCR on the 5' RACE reads and lists one entry per CDR3 protein. The sample holds 300,000 to 400,000 distinct CDR3 sequences, around 12% seen once. The chain joins TRBV11-2 to TRBJ1-2; unclear D gene. The TCR was taken from a man aged 18 to 30 who received the YFV17D yellow fever vaccine. The specimen comprised CD4+ T cells sorted from PBMCs, sampled 15 days after the yellow fever booster vaccination. CDR3 sequence reads: CASSVLGNVLSYTF. Here the CDR3 DNA reads TGTGCCAGCAGCGTTCTCGGGAACGTTCTTAGCTACACCTTC.